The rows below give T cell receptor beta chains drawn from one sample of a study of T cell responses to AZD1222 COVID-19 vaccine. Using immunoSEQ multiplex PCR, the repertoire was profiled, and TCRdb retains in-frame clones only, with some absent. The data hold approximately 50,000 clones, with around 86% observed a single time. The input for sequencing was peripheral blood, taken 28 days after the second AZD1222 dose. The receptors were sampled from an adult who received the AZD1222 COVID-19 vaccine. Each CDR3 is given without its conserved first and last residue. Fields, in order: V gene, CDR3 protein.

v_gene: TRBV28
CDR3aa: ASHAPLDTQY

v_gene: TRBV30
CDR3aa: AWSVRRDSPLH

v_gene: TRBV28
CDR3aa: ASTNSPGPSYT

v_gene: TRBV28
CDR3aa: ASSLSLQGAYEQY

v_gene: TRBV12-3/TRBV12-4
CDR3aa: ASSPSGRVEQF

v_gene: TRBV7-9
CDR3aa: ASTHVVGLTGELF

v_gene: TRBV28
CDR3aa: ASSFWWGQETQY

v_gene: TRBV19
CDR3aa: ASSTGQGAAEQY

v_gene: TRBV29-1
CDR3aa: SAGGYTRTDTQY

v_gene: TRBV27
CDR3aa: ASSRPKGNQPQH

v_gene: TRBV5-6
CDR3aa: ASSSRGAGGYVNSPLH

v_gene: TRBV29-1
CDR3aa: SVVEGDEQF

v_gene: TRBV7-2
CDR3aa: ASSHLGQGDYGYT

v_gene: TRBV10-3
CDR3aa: AVRTDSGLDEQY

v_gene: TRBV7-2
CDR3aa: ASSLALAVQY

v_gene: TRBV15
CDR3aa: ATSRDYVTRDQPQH

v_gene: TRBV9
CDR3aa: ASSVELGDYEQY

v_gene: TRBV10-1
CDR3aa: ASSERQGVVNEQF

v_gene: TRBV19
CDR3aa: ASSIGTQLDWELF

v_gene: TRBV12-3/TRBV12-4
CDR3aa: ASAGQYYGYT

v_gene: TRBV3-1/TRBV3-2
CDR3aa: ASSPREDQPQH

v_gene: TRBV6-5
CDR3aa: ASSDSRSSYNEQF

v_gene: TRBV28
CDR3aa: ASSPMWDSTDTQY

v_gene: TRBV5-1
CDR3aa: ASSSTSGSNEQY

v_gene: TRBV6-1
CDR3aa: ASSAGGNTEAF

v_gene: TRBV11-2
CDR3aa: ASSFGGRDGNQPQH

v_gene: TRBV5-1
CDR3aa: ASNSGTRPYEQY

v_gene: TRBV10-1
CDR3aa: ASSESGKNIQY

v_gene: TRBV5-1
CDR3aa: ASSLEGGNNSPLH

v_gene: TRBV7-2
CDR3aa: ASSFRPSGANVLT

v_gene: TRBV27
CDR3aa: ASSFAGTLGETQY

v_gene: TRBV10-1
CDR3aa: ASSDPVTGELF

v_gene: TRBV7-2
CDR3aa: ASSPQSQGSTYGYT

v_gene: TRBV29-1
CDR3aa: SARGGPSSGNTIY

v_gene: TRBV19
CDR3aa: ASGTSVRDTGELF

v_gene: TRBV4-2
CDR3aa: ASSEGGGGSTDTQY

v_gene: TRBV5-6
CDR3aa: ASRDRSYEQY

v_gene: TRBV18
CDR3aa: ASSQAGQKNIQY

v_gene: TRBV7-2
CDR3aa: ASSLVGPGLAGYYNEQF

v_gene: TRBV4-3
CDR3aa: ASSPQGYNEQF

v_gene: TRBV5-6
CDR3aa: ASSTDIYGYT

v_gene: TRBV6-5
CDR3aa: ASRRYGSGNTIY

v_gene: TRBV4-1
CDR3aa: ASSRGLAVETQY

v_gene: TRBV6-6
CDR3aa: ASSYPGGQAYNEQF

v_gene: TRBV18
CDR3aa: ASETGGYEQY

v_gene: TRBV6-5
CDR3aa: ASSYSRTGGNEQF

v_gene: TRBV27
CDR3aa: ASSLTVGGAKNIQY

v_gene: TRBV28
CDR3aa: ASSFPGGYEQY

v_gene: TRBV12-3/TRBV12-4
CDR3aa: ASSFVTDTQY

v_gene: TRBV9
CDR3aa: ASSAGTGYNQPQH

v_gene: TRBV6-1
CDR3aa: ASSEALGGESVDGYT

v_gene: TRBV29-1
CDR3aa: SVEDGTWDEQY

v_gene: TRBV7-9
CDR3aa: ASSPLTAEYIYGYT

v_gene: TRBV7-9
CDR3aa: ASRGGEGRLSEQY

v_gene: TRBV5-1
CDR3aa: ASSSVSYEQY